The clone carrying this TCR beta chain has more than one count but fewer than ten. Its specificity is not known. The data derive from a study of beta chain features in type 1 diabetes. Turning to the study itself: Age, gender and cell yields were similar between patients and healthy donors. General study results and limits: Insertions were fewer and deletions more numerous at VDJ junctions in type 1 diabetes patients. Significant though moderate, a shortening of TCRB CDR3s appeared in all four CD4+ subsets of Type 1 diabetes patients.

Every bit of the isolated RNA underwent reverse transcription, so sequencing read expressed TCRB transcripts. Mean read depth for naive, central memory and regulatory T cell samples was around 3.5 million reads. The data were produced by immunoSEQ multiplex PCR, yet TCRdb's version contains in-frame clones alone and is incomplete. This table has 200,000 to 300,000 clones, about 15% appearing once. After removal of 5 bases from V and 5 bases from J, the junction contained 14 bases not matched to a gene. Germline values: CDR1 SGHTA, CDR2 FQGNSA. CDR3 length: 16 residues. The sample consisted of naive CD4+ T cells from blood. J is TRBJ2-5 and V is TRBV7-2; 7 nucleotides align to TRBD2. The sequence came from a man aged 25 to 40 with type 1 diabetes. The CDR3 coding sequence is TGTGCCAGCAGCCCTAGTGGGGGAGGACTAGGCGAGACCCAGTACTTC. The encoded protein is CASSPSGGGLGETQYF.